This T cell receptor beta chain was identified during a study of blood T cells in healthy people across ages. A sample-barcoded 5' primer and a J-beta primer mix were used in a second PCR of roughly 7 to 11 cycles. TCRdb itself ran the 5' RACE reads through MiXCR, one entry per CDR3 protein. This table holds 1,500,000 or so distinct CDR3 sequences, approximately 43% found once. Per the germline V gene, CDR1 is PRHDT and CDR2 is FYEKMQ (reference sequence). Between the trimmed V and J ends, which lost 5 bases and 5 bases, there was a span of 13 bases. The CDR3 has 13 residues. This sequence was found in a woman aged 18-29 years in good health. V and J are TRBV13 and TRBJ2-7; D gene ambiguous. The sequenced sample consisted of blood. CDR3 sequence: CASSLDLFHEQYF. The CDR3 DNA sequence: TGTGCCAGCAGCCTGGACCTTTTCCACGAGCAGTACTTC.